This T cell receptor beta chain derives from a study of control samples from healthy donors and cancer patients (dated by TCRdb to the early 2020s). The method behind the library was the immunoSEQ multiplex PCR assay. TCRdb carries this immuneACCESS record with in-frame sequences only. Its versions omit some clonotypes, under half of them owing to an unresolved V gene in the studies checked, with the rest unexplained. The sample data list some 150,000 clones, and 75% to 95% of these were observed just once. The top ten clones comprise 3.2% of the sample. V was cut back by 5 bases and J by 2 bases, leaving a gap of 13 bases between them. Inclusive of the bounding cysteine and phenylalanine, the CDR3 is 16 residues long. Only the CDR3 portion is preserved as DNA: 48 bases, with reading frame beginning at the first base. According to the germline V gene, CDR1 reads SGHTA and CDR2 reads FQGNSA. About this clone: What antigen it recognizes has not been identified. One base away there is no much larger clone; base qualities are not given.

The chain uses TRBV7-2 and TRBJ1-6; the D gene assignment is ambiguous. The TCR was taken from a man between 25 and 39 years old in good health. Sequenced input: blood. The CDR3 region has the sequence CASSVSHNTYNSPLHF. The DNA is TGTGCCAGCAGCGTCTCCCATAACACCTATAATTCACCCCTCCACTTT.